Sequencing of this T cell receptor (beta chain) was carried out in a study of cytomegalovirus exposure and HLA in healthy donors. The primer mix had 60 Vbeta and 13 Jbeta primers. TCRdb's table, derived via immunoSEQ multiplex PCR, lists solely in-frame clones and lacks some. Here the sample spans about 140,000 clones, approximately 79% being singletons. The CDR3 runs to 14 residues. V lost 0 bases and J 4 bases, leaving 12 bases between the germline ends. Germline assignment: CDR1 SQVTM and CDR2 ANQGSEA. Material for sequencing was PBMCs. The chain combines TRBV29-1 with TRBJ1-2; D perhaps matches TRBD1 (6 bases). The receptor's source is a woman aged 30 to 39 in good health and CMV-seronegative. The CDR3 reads CSVEDGRGFYGYTF. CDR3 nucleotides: TGCAGCGTTGAAGACGGCAGGGGATTCTATGGCTACACCTTC.